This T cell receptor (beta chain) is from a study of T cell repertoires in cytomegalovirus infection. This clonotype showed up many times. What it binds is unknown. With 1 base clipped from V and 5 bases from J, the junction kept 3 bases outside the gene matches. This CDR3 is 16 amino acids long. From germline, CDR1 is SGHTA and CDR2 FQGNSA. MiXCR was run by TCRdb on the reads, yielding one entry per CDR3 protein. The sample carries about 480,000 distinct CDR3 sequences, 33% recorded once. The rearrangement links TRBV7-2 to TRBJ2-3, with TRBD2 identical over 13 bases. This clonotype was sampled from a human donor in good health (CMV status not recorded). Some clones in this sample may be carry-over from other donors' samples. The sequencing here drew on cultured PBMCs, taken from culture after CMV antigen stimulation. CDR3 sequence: CASSLGLAGGVDTQYF. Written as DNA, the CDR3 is TGTGCCAGCAGCTTAGGACTAGCGGGAGGAGTAGATACGCAGTATTTT.